This T cell receptor beta chain was identified in a study of blood T cell repertoires in COVID-19. TCRdb's table, derived via immunoSEQ multiplex PCR, lists solely in-frame clones and lacks some. Of hundreds of thousands of clones listed, roughly 89% are singletons. The CDR3 has 14 residues. V was clipped by 7 bases and J by 6 bases; unmatched bases: 7. Germline V gives CDR1 SGHTA, CDR2 FQGNSA. Those enrolled, adults aged roughly 18 to 89 years, came from roughly 23 US areas. Specimen: PBMCs or T cells enriched from blood (not recorded which). V is TRBV7-2 and J is TRBJ1-5; 9 bases are a match to TRBD1. The receptor was derived from a woman under 40 with acute COVID-19. In DNA form, the CDR3 reads TGTGCCAGCACCATAGACAGGGGGTTTCAGCCCCAGCATTTT. It specifies CASTIDRGFQPQHF.